One and the same sample provided the 23 T cell receptor beta chains below, sequenced in a study of T cell responses to AZD1222 COVID-19 vaccine. Sequencing was performed with immunoSEQ multiplex PCR; in TCRdb, only in-frame clones are kept and a portion is missing. The table includes 130,000 to 150,000 clones, 85% to 95% detected once. The sequencing here drew on peripheral blood, taken after recovery from COVID-19. Receptor source: an adult who had recovered from COVID-19.

The J gene is TRBJ1-4, the V gene TRBV11-2, with TRBD1 as a possible D gene (5 bases). Germline V gene sequence: CDR1 SGHAT, CDR2 FQNNGV. Trimming stripped 11 bases from V and 8 bases from J, with 27 bases between. The CDR3 has 16 residues. DNA for the CDR3: TGTGCCGTTAGGGTTTGGGGGAGATTGGCCTCGGAAAAACTGTTTTTT. It encodes CAVRVWGRLASEKLFF. Full variable domain (outside the CDR3, taken from reference TRBV11-2 and TRBJ1-4): EAGVAQSPRYKIIEKRQSVAFWCNPISGHATLYWYQQILGQGPKLLIQFQNNGVVDDSQLPKDRFSAERLKGVDSTLKIQPAKLEDSAVYLCAVRVWGRLASEKLFFGSGTQLSVL.

V is TRBV29-1 and J is TRBJ2-1, with D perhaps matching TRBD2 (5 bases). The CDR3 contains 13 residues. V dropped 3 bases and J dropped 2 bases, with 8 bases sitting between them. The V gene's germline CDR1 is SQVTM and CDR2 ANQGSEA. CDR3 amino acids: CSVESGTYNEQFF. CDR3 DNA sequence: TGCAGCGTTGAGTCGGGAACCTACAATGAGCAGTTCTTC.

This clone showed up just a few times. For the CDR3, the DNA is TGCGCCAGCAGCGGAACAGTGAACACTGAAGCTTTCTTT. Its translation is CASSGTVNTEAFF. This chain links TRBV5-1 with TRBJ1-1; unclear D gene. Germline CDR1 and CDR2: SGHRS and YFSETQ. Trimming shortened V by 4 bases and J by 0 bases, and 7 bases separated the two germline ends. The CDR3 is 13 amino acids.

V is TRBV27 and J is TRBJ2-2; TRBD1 aligns across 8 bases. V lost 2 bases, J lost 9 bases, and 8 bases stayed unmatched. This CDR3 has 15 amino acids. Germline V gene data show CDR1 as MNHEY and CDR2 as SMNVEV (reference sequence). The CDR3 nucleotides read TGTGCCAGCAGTTTACAGGGGGCGATGTCCCGGGAGCTGTTTTTT. Its translation is CASSLQGAMSRELFF.

V usage is TRBV5-6 and J usage is TRBJ2-7; D is unclear. In germline, CDR1 is SGHDT, CDR2 YYEEEE. This CDR3 is 14 amino acids long. V was clipped by 4 bases and J by 0 bases, with 11 bases between them. The CDR3 loop reads CASSPPGDSYEQYF. The DNA of the CDR3 is TGTGCCAGCAGCCCACCGGGCGACTCCTACGAGCAGTACTTC.

V gene TRBV18 combines with J gene TRBJ2-7, with D uncertain. The CDR3 is made up of 13 amino acids. Germline-derived CDR1 and CDR2 are KGHSH and LQKENI. Trimming pared 3 bases from V and 7 bases from J, leaving 13 bases between. The chain's CDR3 is CASSPTLPREQYF. The CDR3 DNA follows: TGTGCCAGCTCACCCACCCTCCCTCGGGAGCAGTACTTC.

This chain links TRBV2 with TRBJ2-2, with 7 bases that match TRBD1. V lost 10 bases to trimming and J lost 1 base; unmatched junction nucleotides: 12. The CDR3 has 16 residues. Looked up from germline, CDR1 is SNHLY and CDR2 is FYNNEI. The CDR3 loop reads CATKHPGTENTGELFF. In DNA, the CDR3 is TGTGCCACCAAACACCCCGGGACAGAGAACACCGGGGAGCTGTTTTTT.

The rearrangement links TRBV6-5 to TRBJ2-1; possible D gene TRBD2, 6 bases. CDR3 length equals 13 residues. Germline lookup yields CDR1 MNHEY and CDR2 SVGAGI. The germline V and J ends were trimmed by 7 bases and 7 bases, with 14 bases remaining between them. CDR3 nucleotide sequence: TGTGCCAGCAAGCTAGCTGGGGGGAATGAGCAGTTCTTC. Encoded protein: CASKLAGGNEQFF.

The rearrangement uses TRBV5-1 and TRBJ1-1; weak D call: TRBD1 (5 bases). Trimming took off 6 bases at V and 3 bases at J, with 18 bases between the two ends. The CDR3 sequence is 15 residues long. CDR1 is SGHRS, CDR2 YFSETQ, per germline. The CDR3 region is CASTRRIPGDTEAFF. The CDR3 nucleotides are TGCGCCAGCACCAGAAGAATCCCGGGGGACACTGAAGCTTTCTTT.

In nucleotides, the CDR3 is TGTGCCAGCAGTCGTAGCGGGAGCACCTACGAGCAGTACTTC. This sequence encodes CASSRSGSTYEQYF. The V and J genes are TRBV7-9 and TRBJ2-7; 9 bases line up with TRBD2. The CDR3 consists of 14 residues. Germline V gives CDR1 SEHNR, CDR2 FQNEAQ (reference sequence). V lost 6 bases, J lost 2 bases, and 5 bases stayed unmatched.

The V and J genes are TRBV5-1 and TRBJ1-2, with 7 bases aligning to TRBD1. Germline assignment: CDR1 SGHRS and CDR2 YFSETQ. V gave up 0 bases and J gave up 7 bases; unmatched junction bases: 6. The length of the CDR3 is 14 residues. The CDR3 loop reads CASSLGQGAGGYTF. The CDR3 DNA sequence: TGCGCCAGCAGCTTGGGACAGGGAGCTGGTGGCTACACCTTC.

The J gene is TRBJ2-4, the V gene TRBV5-5; D is undetermined. Trimming took off 1 base at V and 0 bases at J, with 11 bases between the two ends. CDR3 length equals 16 residues. From germline, CDR1 is SGHKS and CDR2 YYEKEE (reference sequence). The CDR3 sequence is CASSLNPAIAKNIQYF. The CDR3 DNA reads TGTGCCAGCAGCTTGAACCCCGCCATAGCCAAAAACATTCAGTACTTC.

J is TRBJ2-2 and V is TRBV3-1 (or the pseudogene TRBV3-2); no clear D gene. CDR3 length equals 14 residues. Trimming took 4 bases from V and 9 from J, leaving 15 bases between them. Germline V lookup: CDR1 LGHDT, CDR2 YNNKEL (reference sequence). The CDR3 bases are TGTGCCAGCAGCCCGGCCGGCCGGCCCCGGGAGCTGTTTTTT. Protein: CASSPAGRPRELFF.

With regard to this clone: The junction shows a germline mismatch at one end, possibly a read error. V and J are TRBV14 and TRBJ2-7; TRBD1 matches 8 bases. This CDR3 has 13 residues. Per the germline V gene, CDR1 is SGHDN and CDR2 is FVKESK. CDR3 DNA: TGTGCCAGCAGTCAAGGACAGGGCGGCGAGCAGTACTTC. Encoded protein: CASSQGQGGEQYF.

This clone was counted only a few times. The V call is TRBV5-1, the J call TRBJ1-2, with no clear D. The germline gives CDR1 SGHRS, CDR2 YFSETQ. The CDR3 has 16 amino acids. Trimming took 3 bases from V and 1 from J, leaving 16 bases between them. CDR3 region: CASSSSRSQVNYGYTF. The CDR3 DNA reads as TGCGCCAGCAGCTCCTCCAGATCACAAGTTAACTATGGCTACACCTTC.

CDR3 sequence reads: CASSLTLPGQGTYEQYF. The CDR3 nucleotides are TGTGCCAGCAGTTTGACCCTGCCGGGACAGGGGACGTACGAGCAGTACTTC. This sequence joins TRBV27 and TRBJ2-7; TRBD1 agrees at 10 bases. The ends lost 3 bases at V and 4 bases at J; junction bases unmatched: 12. CDR1 MNHEY and CDR2 SMNVEV come from the germline V gene (reference sequence). CDR3 length: 17 amino acids.

This clone was seen a single time. This sequence joins TRBV27 and TRBJ2-1; 10 bases match TRBD2. Germline trimming cut 5 bases from V and 6 bases from J; bases unmatched to any gene: 10. The V gene's germline CDR1 is MNHEY and CDR2 SMNVEV (reference sequence). The CDR3 consists of 16 residues. CDR3 loop: CASSGTPGLASNEQFF. The CDR3 DNA reads TGTGCCAGCAGTGGAACCCCGGGACTAGCGTCCAATGAGCAGTTCTTC.

The chain uses TRBV7-9 and TRBJ2-7, with 10 positions matching TRBD2. This CDR3 region has 16 residues. Germline loops: CDR1 SEHNR, CDR2 FQNEAQ (reference sequence). V was pared by 4 bases and J by 4 bases, with 10 bases of the junction left unmatched. The DNA of the CDR3 is TGTGCCAGCAGCTCCGGGCTAGCGGGAGATAAGTACGAGCAGTACTTC. This gives the protein CASSSGLAGDKYEQYF.

The V gene is TRBV4-1, the J gene TRBJ2-5, with D unclear. Trimming shortened V by 4 bases and J by 2 bases, and 14 bases separated the two germline ends. The germline CDR1 and CDR2 sequences are MGHRA and YSYEKL. The CDR3 contains 15 residues. The CDR3 DNA reads TGCGCCAGCAGCCTAGTATCGAGCAGACAAGAGACCCAGTACTTC. This gives the protein CASSLVSSRQETQYF.

The chain uses TRBV19 and TRBJ2-1; 14 bases match TRBD2. This CDR3 contains 18 residues. With V trimmed by 1 base and J by 0 bases, 2 bases remained unmatched. Germline CDR1 LNHDA, CDR2 SQIVND (reference sequence). In DNA, the CDR3 is TGTGCCAGTAGTATAGCGGGACTAGCGGGAGTCTCCTACAATGAGCAGTTCTTC. It encodes CASSIAGLAGVSYNEQFF.

This chain connects TRBV6-9 to TRBJ2-1; 11 bases agree with TRBD2. Germline values: CDR1 MNHGY, CDR2 SVAAGI. The length of the CDR3 is 15 residues. V was clipped by 4 bases and J by 2 bases; unmatched bases: 1. In nucleotides, the CDR3 is TGTGCCAGCAGTTCGACTAGCGGGACCTACAATGAGCAGTTCTTC. Protein product: CASSSTSGTYNEQFF.

This chain uses TRBV7-6 with TRBJ2-3; D unresolved. V shed 5 bases and J shed 2 bases, with 11 bases lying between them. CDR3 length equals 14 residues. CDR1 is SGHVS and CDR2 is FNYEAQ in the germline V gene. The CDR3: CASSPLGNTDTQYF. The DNA for the CDR3 is TGTGCCAGCAGCCCTTTGGGCAACACAGATACGCAGTATTTT.

This chain connects TRBV28 to TRBJ1-4; D possibly corresponds to TRBD1 (5 bases). Germline V gives CDR1 MDHEN, CDR2 SYDVKM. V lost 2 bases and J lost 0, with 10 bases in between. CDR3 length equals 16 residues. The CDR3 bases are TGTGCCAGCAGTTTAAGAGGGGCCGCAACTAATGAAAAACTGTTTTTT. Amino acid sequence: CASSLRGAATNEKLFF.